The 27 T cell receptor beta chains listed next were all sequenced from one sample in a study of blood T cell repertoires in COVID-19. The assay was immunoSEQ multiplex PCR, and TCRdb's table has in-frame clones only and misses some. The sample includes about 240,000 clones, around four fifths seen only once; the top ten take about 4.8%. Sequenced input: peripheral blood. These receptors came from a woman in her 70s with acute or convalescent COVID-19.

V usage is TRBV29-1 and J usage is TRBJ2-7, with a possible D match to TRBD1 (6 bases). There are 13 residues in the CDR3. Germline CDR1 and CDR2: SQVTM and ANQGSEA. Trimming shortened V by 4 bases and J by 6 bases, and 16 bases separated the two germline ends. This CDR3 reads CSVVRRQGSEQYF. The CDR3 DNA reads TGCAGCGTTGTCCGCCGCCAGGGGAGCGAGCAGTACTTC.

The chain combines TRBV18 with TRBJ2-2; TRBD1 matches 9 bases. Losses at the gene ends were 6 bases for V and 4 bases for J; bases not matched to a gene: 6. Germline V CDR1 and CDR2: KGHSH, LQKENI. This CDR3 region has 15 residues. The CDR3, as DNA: TGTGCCAGCTCGCCAGGACAGGGGAGCACCGGGGAGCTGTTTTTT. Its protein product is CASSPGQGSTGELFF.

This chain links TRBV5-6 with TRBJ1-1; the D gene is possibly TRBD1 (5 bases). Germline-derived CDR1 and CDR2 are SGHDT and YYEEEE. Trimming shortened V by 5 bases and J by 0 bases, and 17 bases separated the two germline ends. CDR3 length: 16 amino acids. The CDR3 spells CASRPGYTDMNTEAFF. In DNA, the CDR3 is TGTGCCAGCAGGCCTGGTTATACGGACATGAACACTGAAGCTTTCTTT.

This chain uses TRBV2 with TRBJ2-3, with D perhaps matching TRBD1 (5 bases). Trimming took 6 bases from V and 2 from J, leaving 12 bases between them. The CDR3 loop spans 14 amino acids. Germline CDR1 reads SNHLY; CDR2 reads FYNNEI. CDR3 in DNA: TGTGCCAGCAGCCGACAGCCCCTCACAGATACGCAGTATTTT. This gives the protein CASSRQPLTDTQYF.

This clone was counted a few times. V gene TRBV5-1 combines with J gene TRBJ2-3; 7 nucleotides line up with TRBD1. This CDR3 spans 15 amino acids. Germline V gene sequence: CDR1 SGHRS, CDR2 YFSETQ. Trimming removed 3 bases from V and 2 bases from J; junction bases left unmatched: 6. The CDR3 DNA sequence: TGCGCCAGCAGCTACCGGGACAGCCACACAGATACGCAGTATTTT. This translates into CASSYRDSHTDTQYF. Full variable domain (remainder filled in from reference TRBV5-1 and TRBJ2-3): KAGVTQTPRYLIKTRGQQVTLSCSPISGHRSVSWYQQTPGQGLQFLFEYFSETQRNKGNFPGRFSGRQFSNSRSEMNVSTLELGDSALYLCASSYRDSHTDTQYFGPGTRLTVL.

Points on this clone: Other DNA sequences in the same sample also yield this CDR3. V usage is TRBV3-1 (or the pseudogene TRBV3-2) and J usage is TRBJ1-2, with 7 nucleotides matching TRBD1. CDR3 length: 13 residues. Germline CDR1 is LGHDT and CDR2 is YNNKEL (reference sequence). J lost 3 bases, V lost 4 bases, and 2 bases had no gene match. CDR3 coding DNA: TGTGCCAGCAGCCCCACAGGGGACTATGGCTACACCTTC. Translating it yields CASSPTGDYGYTF.

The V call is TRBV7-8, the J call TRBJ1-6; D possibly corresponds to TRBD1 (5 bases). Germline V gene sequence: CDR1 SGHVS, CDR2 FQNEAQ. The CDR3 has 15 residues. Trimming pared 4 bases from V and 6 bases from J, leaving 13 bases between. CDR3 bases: TGTGCCAGCAGCTCTAAGACAGAGTTTAATTCACCCCTCCACTTT. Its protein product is CASSSKTEFNSPLHF.

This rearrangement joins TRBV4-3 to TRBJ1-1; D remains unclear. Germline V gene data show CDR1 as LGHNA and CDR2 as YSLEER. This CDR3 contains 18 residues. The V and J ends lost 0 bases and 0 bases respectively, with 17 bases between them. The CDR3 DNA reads TGCGCCAGCAGCCAAGATCGTCGGGTGGACGGGATGAACACTGAAGCTTTCTTT. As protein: CASSQDRRVDGMNTEAFF.

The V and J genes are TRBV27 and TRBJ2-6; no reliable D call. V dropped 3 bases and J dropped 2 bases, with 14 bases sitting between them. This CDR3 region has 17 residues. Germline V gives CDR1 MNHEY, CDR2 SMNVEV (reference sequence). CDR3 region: CASSFLTSSAGANVLTF. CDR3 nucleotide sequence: TGTGCCAGCAGTTTTCTGACATCCTCCGCTGGGGCCAACGTCCTGACTTTC.

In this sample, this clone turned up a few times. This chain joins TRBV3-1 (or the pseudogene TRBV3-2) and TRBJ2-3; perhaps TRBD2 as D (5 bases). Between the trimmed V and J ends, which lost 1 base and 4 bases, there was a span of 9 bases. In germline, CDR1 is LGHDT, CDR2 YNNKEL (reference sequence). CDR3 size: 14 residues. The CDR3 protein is CASSQGTPPDTQYF. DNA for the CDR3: TGTGCCAGCAGCCAAGGGACTCCCCCAGATACGCAGTATTTT.

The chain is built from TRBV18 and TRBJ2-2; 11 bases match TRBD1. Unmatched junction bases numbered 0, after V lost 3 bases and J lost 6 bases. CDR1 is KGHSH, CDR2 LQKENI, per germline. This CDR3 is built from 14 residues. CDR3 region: CASSPGQGAGELFF. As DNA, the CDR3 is TGTGCCAGCTCACCGGGACAGGGGGCCGGGGAGCTGTTTTTT.

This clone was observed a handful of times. As DNA, the CDR3 is TGTGCCAGTAGTATGGCAGGAACAGAGGAGACCCAGTACTTC. This codes for CASSMAGTEETQYF. The chain joins TRBV19 to TRBJ2-5; D is unclear. Germline V CDR1 and CDR2: LNHDA, SQIVND (reference sequence). This CDR3 region has 14 residues. V was clipped by 3 bases and J by 5 bases, with 13 bases between them.

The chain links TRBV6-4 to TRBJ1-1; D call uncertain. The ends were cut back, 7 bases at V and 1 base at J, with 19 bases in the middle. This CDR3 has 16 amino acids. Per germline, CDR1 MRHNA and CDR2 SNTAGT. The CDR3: CASKVSHEQTNTEAFF. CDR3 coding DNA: TGTGCCAGCAAAGTCAGTCACGAACAGACGAACACTGAAGCTTTCTTT.

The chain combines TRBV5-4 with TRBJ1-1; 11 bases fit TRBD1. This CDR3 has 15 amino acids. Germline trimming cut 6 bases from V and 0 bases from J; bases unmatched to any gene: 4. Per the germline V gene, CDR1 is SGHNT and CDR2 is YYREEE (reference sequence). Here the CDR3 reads CASTGQGGMNTEAFF. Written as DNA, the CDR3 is TGTGCCAGCACGGGACAGGGGGGGATGAACACTGAAGCTTTCTTT. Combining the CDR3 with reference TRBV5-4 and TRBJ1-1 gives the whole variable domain ETGVTQSPTHLIKTRGQQVTLRCSSQSGHNTVSWYQQALGQGPQFIFQYYREEENGRGNFPPRFSGLQFPNYSSELNVNALELDDSALYLCASTGQGGMNTEAFFGQGTRLTVV.

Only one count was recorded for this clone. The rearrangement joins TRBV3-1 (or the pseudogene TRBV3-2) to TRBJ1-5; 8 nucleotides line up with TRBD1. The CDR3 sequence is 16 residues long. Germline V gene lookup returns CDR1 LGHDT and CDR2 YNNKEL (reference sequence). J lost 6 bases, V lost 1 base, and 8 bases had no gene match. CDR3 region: CASSQVPGGLTQPQHF. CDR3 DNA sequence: TGTGCCAGCAGCCAAGTCCCAGGGGGCCTTACTCAGCCCCAGCATTTT.

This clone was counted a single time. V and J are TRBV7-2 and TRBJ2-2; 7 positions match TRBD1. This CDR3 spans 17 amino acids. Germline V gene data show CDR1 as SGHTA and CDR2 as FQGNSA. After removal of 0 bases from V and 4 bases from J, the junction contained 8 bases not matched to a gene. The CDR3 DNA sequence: TGTGCCAGCAGCTTAGCCCACAGGGGTGGAGGCACCGGGGAGCTGTTTTTT. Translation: CASSLAHRGGGTGELFF.

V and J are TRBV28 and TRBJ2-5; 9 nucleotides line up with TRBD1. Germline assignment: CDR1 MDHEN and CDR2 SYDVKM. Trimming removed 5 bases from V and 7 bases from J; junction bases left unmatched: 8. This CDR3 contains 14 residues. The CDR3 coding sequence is TGTGCCAGCAGTCAACAGGGGGCGCGGGGGACCCAGTACTTC. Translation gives CASSQQGARGTQYF.

The CDR3 region has the DNA TGTGCCAGCAGACCCTTACAGGGGGCGGTCGGGGAGCTGTTTTTT. It codes for CASRPLQGAVGELFF. J is TRBJ2-2 and V is TRBV6-5; 9 bases align to TRBD1. CDR3 length equals 15 residues. From germline, CDR1 is MNHEY and CDR2 SVGAGI. The V gene end was trimmed by 6 bases and the J gene end by 7 bases; junction bases not matched to a gene: 9.

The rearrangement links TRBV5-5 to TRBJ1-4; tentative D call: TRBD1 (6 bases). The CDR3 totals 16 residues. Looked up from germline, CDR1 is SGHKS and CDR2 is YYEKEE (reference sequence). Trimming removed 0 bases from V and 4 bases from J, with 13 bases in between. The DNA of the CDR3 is TGTGCCAGCAGCTTGGGGGGGCAGTGGAATAATGAAAAACTGTTTTTT. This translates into CASSLGGQWNNEKLFF.

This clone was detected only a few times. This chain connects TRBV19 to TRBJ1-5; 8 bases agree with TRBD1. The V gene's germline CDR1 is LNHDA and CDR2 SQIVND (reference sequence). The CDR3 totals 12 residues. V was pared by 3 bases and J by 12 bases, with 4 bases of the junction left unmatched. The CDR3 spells CASSISGGGQHF. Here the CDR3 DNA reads TGTGCCAGTAGTATCTCAGGGGGCGGCCAGCATTTT.

In DNA form, the CDR3 reads TGTGCCTGGGACAGACAGGGCACGTCTTCACCCCTCCACTTT. It specifies CAWDRQGTSSPLHF. This chain connects TRBV30 to TRBJ1-6, with 7 bases matching TRBD1. The CDR3 runs to 14 residues. Germline assignment: CDR1 GTSNPN and CDR2 SVGIG (reference sequence). The J segment lost 9 bases and the V segment lost 5 bases, leaving 10 bases of the junction unmatched.

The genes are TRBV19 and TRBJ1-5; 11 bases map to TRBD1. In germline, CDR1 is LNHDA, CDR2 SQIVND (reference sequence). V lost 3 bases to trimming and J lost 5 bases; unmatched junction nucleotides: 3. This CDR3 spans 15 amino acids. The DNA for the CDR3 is TGTGCCAGTAGTATGGGACAGGGGGTTCATCAGCCCCAGCATTTT. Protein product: CASSMGQGVHQPQHF.

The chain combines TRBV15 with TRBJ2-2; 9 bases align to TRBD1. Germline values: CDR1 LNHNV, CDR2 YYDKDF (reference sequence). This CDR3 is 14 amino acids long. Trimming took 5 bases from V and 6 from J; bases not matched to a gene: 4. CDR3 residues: CATSRRQGAGELFF. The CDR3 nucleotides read TGTGCCACCAGCCGAAGACAGGGGGCCGGGGAGCTGTTTTTT.

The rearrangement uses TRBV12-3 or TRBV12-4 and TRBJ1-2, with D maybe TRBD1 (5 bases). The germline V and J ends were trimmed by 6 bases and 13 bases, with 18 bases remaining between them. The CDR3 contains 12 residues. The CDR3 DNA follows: TGTGCCAGCAGATCCCATGTGACAGATGGCACCTTC. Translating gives CASRSHVTDGTF.

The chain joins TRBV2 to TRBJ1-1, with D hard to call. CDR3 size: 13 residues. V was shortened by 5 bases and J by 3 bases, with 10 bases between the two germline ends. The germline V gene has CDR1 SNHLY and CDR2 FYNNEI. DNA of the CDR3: TGTGCCAGCAGTACTCGTCGGGACACTGAAGCTTTCTTT. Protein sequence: CASSTRRDTEAFF.

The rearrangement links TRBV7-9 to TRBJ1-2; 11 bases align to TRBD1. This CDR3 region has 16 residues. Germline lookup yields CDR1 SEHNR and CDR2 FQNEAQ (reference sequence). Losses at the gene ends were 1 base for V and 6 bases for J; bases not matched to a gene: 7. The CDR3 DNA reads TGTGCCAGCAGCTTAGACATAGGACAGGGGGCAAATGGCTACACCTTC. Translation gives CASSLDIGQGANGYTF.

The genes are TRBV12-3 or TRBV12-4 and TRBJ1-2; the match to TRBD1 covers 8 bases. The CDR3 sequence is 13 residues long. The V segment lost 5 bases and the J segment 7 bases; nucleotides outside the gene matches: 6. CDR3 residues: CASSPPTGGGYTF. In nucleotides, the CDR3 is TGTGCCAGCAGTCCGCCTACAGGGGGTGGCTACACCTTC.